This is a list of T cell receptor beta chains from one sample in a study of PD-L1 blockade in urothelial cancer. Data came from immunoSEQ multiplex PCR; TCRdb stores just in-frame clones and leaves some out. Seen here are 84,000 or so clones, 85% observed once, and the top ten hold approximately 15%. This specimen consisted of PBMCs, obtained around atezolizumab (anti-PD-L1) treatment. The receptors originated from a man in his sixties with urothelial cancer. Both conserved end residues are part of each CDR3. D genes are given only for firm matches. Not all rows give a size; the values are once, few, many and, for expanded clones, a class.

D	V	J	size	DNA	CDR3
TRBD1	TRBV7-6	TRBJ2-5	.	TGTGCCAGCAGCTTCGACAGGGGGCGTCAGGGGACCCAGTACTTC	CASSFDRGRQGTQYF
.	TRBV7-6	TRBJ2-3	.	TGTGCCAGCAGCCGAAGGACAAGTAGCACAGATACGCAGTATTTT	CASSRRTSSTDTQYF
.	TRBV5-1	TRBJ2-7	.	TGCGCCAGCAGCTTGGGTCTCAAGGGAGCCTACGAGCAGTACTTC	CASSLGLKGAYEQYF
.	TRBV7-2	TRBJ2-7	.	TGTGCCAGCAGCTTAGATCGGGGATCCAGAAACGAGCAGTACTTC	CASSLDRGSRNEQYF
.	TRBV2	TRBJ1-2	once	TGTGCCAGTAACCCCGGCGGGGGGGGGTATGGCTACACCTTC	CASNPGGGGYGYTF
.	TRBV2	TRBJ1-6	few	TGTGCCAGCAGCCAGGTTCTAAGGAATTCACCCCTCCACTTT	CASSQVLRNSPLHF
TRBD1	TRBV5-1	TRBJ1-3	.	TGCGCCAGCAGCTCGGACAGGGGTCCTGGTTCTGGAAACACCATATATTTT	CASSSDRGPGSGNTIYF
TRBD1	TRBV27	TRBJ2-1	.	TGTGCCAGCAGTTTTGTAGGGATGACCCGGACAGGGCATGAGCAGTTCTTC	CASSFVGMTRTGHEQFF
.	TRBV7-9	TRBJ2-6	.	TGTGCCAGCAGCCCAGTAGCCTCTGGGGCCAACGTCCTGACTTTC	CASSPVASGANVLTF
.	TRBV30	TRBJ2-1	once	TGTGCCTGGAGTCAAGCCGGAGGGGCTTACAATGAGCAGTTCTTC	CAWSQAGGAYNEQFF
TRBD1	TRBV19	TRBJ1-5	.	TGTGCCAGTAGTCCTCCGGGACAGGGACGCAATCAGCCCCAGCATTTT	CASSPPGQGRNQPQHF
.	TRBV27	TRBJ1-5	.	TGTGCCAGCAGTTGGAGGAATAGCAATCAGCCCCAGCATTTT	CASSWRNSNQPQHF
TRBD1	TRBV7-6	TRBJ1-5	.	TGTGCCAGCAGCAACTGGATAGGGACAGGAGGGGATAGCAATCAGCCCCAGCATTTT	CASSNWIGTGGDSNQPQHF
TRBD1	TRBV6-5	TRBJ1-1	.	TGTGCCAGCAGTTACCAACCGACAGGGGGTGAAACTGAAGCTTTCTTT	CASSYQPTGGETEAFF
TRBD1	TRBV2	TRBJ1-1	.	TGTGCCAGCAGGGCCGGGACAGGGTTCACTGAAGCTTTCTTT	CASRAGTGFTEAFF
.	TRBV9	TRBJ2-5	.	TGTGCCAGCAGCCCTAGTCCTTCGCCGGAGACCCAGTACTTC	CASSPSPSPETQYF
.	TRBV7-3	TRBJ2-7	.	TGTGCCAGCAGCGCCAGTCCCGCCTACGAGCAGTACTTC	CASSASPAYEQYF
TRBD1	TRBV7-2	TRBJ2-1	.	TGTGCCAGCAGCCCGGACAGGGGGTTCCACAATGAGCAGTTCTTC	CASSPDRGFHNEQFF
TRBD2	TRBV11-2	TRBJ2-7	.	TGTGCCAGCAGCTTCCGTTGGCGGGAGGGTTCCTACGAGCAGTACTTC	CASSFRWREGSYEQYF
TRBD1	TRBV4-2	TRBJ2-7	few	TGTGCCAGCAGCCAAGAAGGGCAGGGGGCTTCCTACGAGCAGTACTTC	CASSQEGQGASYEQYF
.	TRBV18	TRBJ1-3	.	TGTGCCAGCTCAGCGGTACCAGTTATTGGAAACACCATATATTTT	CASSAVPVIGNTIYF
TRBD2	TRBV7-3	TRBJ2-2	.	TGTGCCAGCAGCTTTAGCAAAGCGGGGGGGCCTGGGGAGCTGTTTTTT	CASSFSKAGGPGELFF
.	TRBV6-6	TRBJ2-1	.	TGTGCCAGCAGTTACGCGGCAGCGTCCAATGAGCAGTTCTTC	CASSYAAASNEQFF
.	TRBV6-4	TRBJ1-2	once	TGTGCCAGCAGTCCCGAATATTCAACAGATAACTATGGCTACACCTTC	CASSPEYSTDNYGYTF
.	TRBV28	TRBJ2-7	.	TGTGCCAGCAGTTTGATTACAGCCACACGCCCATACGAGCAGTACTTC	CASSLITATRPYEQYF
.	TRBV10-2	TRBJ1-3	.	TGCGCCAGCACAGGGAGGAGTGGAAACACCATATATTTT	CASTGRSGNTIYF
TRBD1	TRBV4-3	TRBJ1-2	.	TGCGCCAGCAGCCCCGGACAGGGAGGGTATGGCTACACCTTC	CASSPGQGGYGYTF
TRBD1	TRBV30	TRBJ1-4	.	TGTGCCTGGACAGGGGGCGCGACTAATGAAAAACTGTTTTTT	CAWTGGATNEKLFF
.	TRBV28	TRBJ1-5	.	TGTGCCAGCAGCGCCCTTGCGGGACGCCTCTCGCCCCAGCATTTT	CASSALAGRLSPQHF
.	TRBV9	TRBJ1-2	.	TGTGCCAGCAGCCCCCGGGACATTTATGGCTACACCTTC	CASSPRDIYGYTF
.	TRBV7-8	TRBJ1-1	.	TGTGCCAGCAGCGCGGGTCACGTCCTAGTGAACACTGAAGCTTTCTTT	CASSAGHVLVNTEAFF
TRBD1	TRBV14	TRBJ1-2	few	TGTGCCAGCAGCCCCTACCTGGGGACAGGGGGCAGTGGCTATGGCTACACCTTC	CASSPYLGTGGSGYGYTF
TRBD2	TRBV9	TRBJ2-1	.	TGTGCCAGCAGCCCGCACCATGAGCGGGAGGTCGACAATGAGCAGTTCTTC	CASSPHHEREVDNEQFF
TRBD1	TRBV6-1	TRBJ1-1	few	TGTGCCAGCACTTGGACAGGGGAGAACACTGAAGCTTTCTTT	CASTWTGENTEAFF
.	TRBV27	TRBJ1-3	.	TGTGCCAGCAGTCGGGGACTGGCTGGAAACACCATATATTTT	CASSRGLAGNTIYF
TRBD2	TRBV19	TRBJ2-1	.	TGTGCCAGTAGTATGTATGGTAGCGGGACCTACAATGAGCAGTTCTTC	CASSMYGSGTYNEQFF
.	TRBV6-5	TRBJ2-1	.	TGTGCCAGCAAGAGGGCTGATGAGCAGTTCTTC	CASKRADEQFF
.	TRBV4-1	TRBJ2-5	.	TGCGCCAGCAGCCAAAGGTGGGTAGCGGTGGATGGGGAGACCCAGTACTTC	CASSQRWVAVDGETQYF
.	TRBV10-3	TRBJ1-3	few	TGTGCCATCAGTGGCCTGGGCTCGAGAGACACCATATATTTT	CAISGLGSRDTIYF
TRBD2	TRBV19	TRBJ2-1	once	TGTGCCAGTAGTATAGATGTAGCGGGGGGGCGGAGCTCCTACAATGAGCAGTTCTTC	CASSIDVAGGRSSYNEQFF
.	TRBV11-2	TRBJ2-6	.	TGTGCCAGCAGCTTAAAACAGGGTTCCGGGGCCAACGTCCTGACTTTC	CASSLKQGSGANVLTF
.	TRBV14	TRBJ2-5	.	TGTGCCAGCAGCCACTTGGAGGAGACCCAGTACTTC	CASSHLEETQYF
.	TRBV2	TRBJ1-5	.	TGTGCCAGCAGTGGCGCCCTGGGGCATGTTAATCAGCCCCAGCATTTT	CASSGALGHVNQPQHF
TRBD1	TRBV6-5	TRBJ1-2	.	TGTGCCAGCAGTGCAGACAGGGGATATGGCTACACCTTC	CASSADRGYGYTF
TRBD1	TRBV5-1	TRBJ1-2	.	TGCGCCAGCAGCTTGGCAGGGGGTGCTTATGGCTACACCTTC	CASSLAGGAYGYTF
.	TRBV11-2	TRBJ1-6	few	TGTGCCAGCAGTTTTACCGGGACACCATATAATTCACCCCTCCACTTT	CASSFTGTPYNSPLHF
TRBD1	TRBV7-2	TRBJ1-3	.	TGTGCCAGCAGCTTAGAGACAGGGCGTGGAAACACCATATATTTT	CASSLETGRGNTIYF
TRBD2	TRBV7-9	TRBJ2-5	.	TGTGCCAGCAGCTTTGGGACTAGCGGCTGGGAGACCCAGTACTTC	CASSFGTSGWETQYF